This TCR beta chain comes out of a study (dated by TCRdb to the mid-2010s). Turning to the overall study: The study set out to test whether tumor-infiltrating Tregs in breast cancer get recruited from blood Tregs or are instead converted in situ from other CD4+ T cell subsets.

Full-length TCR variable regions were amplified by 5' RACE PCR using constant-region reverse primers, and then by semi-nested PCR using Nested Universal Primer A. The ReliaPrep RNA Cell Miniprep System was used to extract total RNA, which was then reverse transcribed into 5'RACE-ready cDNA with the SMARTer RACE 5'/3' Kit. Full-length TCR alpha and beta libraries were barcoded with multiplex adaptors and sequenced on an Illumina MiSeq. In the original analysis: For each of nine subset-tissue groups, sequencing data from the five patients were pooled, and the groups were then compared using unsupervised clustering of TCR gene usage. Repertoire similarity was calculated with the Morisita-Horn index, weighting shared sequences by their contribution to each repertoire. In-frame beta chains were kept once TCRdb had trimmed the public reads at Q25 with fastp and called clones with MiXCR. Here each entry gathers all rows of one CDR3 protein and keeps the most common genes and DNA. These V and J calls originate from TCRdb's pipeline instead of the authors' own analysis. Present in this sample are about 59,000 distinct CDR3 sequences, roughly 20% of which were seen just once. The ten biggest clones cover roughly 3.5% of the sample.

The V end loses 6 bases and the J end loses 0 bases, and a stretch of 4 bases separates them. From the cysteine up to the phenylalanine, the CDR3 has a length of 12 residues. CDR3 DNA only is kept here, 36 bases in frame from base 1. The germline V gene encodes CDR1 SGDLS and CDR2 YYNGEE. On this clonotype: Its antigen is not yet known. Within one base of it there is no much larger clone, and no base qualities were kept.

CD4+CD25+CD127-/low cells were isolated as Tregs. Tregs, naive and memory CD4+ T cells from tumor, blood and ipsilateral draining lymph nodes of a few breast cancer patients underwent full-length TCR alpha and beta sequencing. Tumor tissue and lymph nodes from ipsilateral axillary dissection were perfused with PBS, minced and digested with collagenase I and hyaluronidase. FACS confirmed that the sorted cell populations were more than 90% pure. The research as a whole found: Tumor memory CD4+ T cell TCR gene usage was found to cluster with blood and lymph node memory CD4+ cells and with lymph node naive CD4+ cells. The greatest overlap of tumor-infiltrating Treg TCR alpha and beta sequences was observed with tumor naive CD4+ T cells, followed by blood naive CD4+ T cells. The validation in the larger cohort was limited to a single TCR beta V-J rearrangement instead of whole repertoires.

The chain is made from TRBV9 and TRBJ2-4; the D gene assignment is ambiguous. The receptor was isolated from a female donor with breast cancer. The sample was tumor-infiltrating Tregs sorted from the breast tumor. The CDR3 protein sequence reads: CASTEAKNIQYF. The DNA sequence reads TGTGCCAGCACTGAAGCCAAAAACATTCAGTACTTC.